Following are 14 T cell receptor beta chains from one sample sequenced in a study of Ad26.COV2.S vaccination and SARS-CoV-2 variants. Sequenced by immunoSEQ multiplex PCR; TCRdb stores in-frame clones only, minus some. This sample has about 320,000 clones; under 90% occur once, and the top ten carry approximately 5%. Indicated treatment: roughly 18 received Ad26.COV2.S at low or high dose, single or two shots; about 5 received placebo; per-sample allocation not given. The samples date from day 63 after the first vaccine or placebo injection. Specimen: peripheral blood, collected in a trial of Ad26.COV2.S vaccine versus placebo. The receptors derive from a person between 18 and 59 years old who received the Ad26.COV2.S COVID-19 vaccine or a placebo.

The CDR3 loop is CASSFAGSEQYV. The CDR3 DNA reads as TGTGCCAGCAGCTTTGCGGGCAGCGAGCAGTACGTC. The rearrangement joins TRBV7-8 to TRBJ2-7, with D perhaps matching TRBD2 (5 bases). V shed 3 bases and J shed 6 bases, with 9 bases lying between them. Per germline, CDR1 SGHVS and CDR2 FQNEAQ. The CDR3 runs 12 residues.

The CDR3 region is CASSYSLFEGGYTF. CDR3 nucleotide sequence: TGTGCCAGCAGTTACTCTTTATTCGAGGGCGGCTACACCTTC. This chain uses TRBV6-5 with TRBJ1-2; no reliable D call. V dropped 0 bases and J dropped 8 bases, with 13 bases sitting between them. The germline gives CDR1 MNHEY, CDR2 SVGAGI. This CDR3 region has 14 residues.

The table lists this clone with many counts. The chain recombines TRBV19 with TRBJ1-1, with 7 bases matching TRBD1. J lost 4 bases, V lost 4 bases, and 3 bases had no gene match. The CDR3 is 13 amino acids. CDR1 LNHDA and CDR2 SQIVND come from the germline V gene (reference sequence). CDR3 nucleotides: TGTGCCAGTAGTACGGGACAGCTCACTGAAGCTTTCTTT. Protein product: CASSTGQLTEAFF.

The chain has TRBV27 and TRBJ1-2; possibly TRBD1 for D (6 bases). CDR3 length: 16 amino acids. Germline lookup yields CDR1 MNHEY and CDR2 SMNVEV (reference sequence). With 5 bases removed from V and 3 bases from J, the gap between germline ends came to 19 bases. The CDR3 coding sequence is TGTGCCAGCAGTCCATACCCACAGGGAGGGGACTATGGCTACACCTTC. This gives the protein CASSPYPQGGDYGYTF.

J is TRBJ2-1 and V is TRBV7-9, with 8 bases lining up with TRBD1. Losses at the gene ends were 1 base for V and 3 bases for J; bases not matched to a gene: 5. Germline values: CDR1 SEHNR, CDR2 FQNEAQ (reference sequence). The CDR3 has 16 residues. CDR3 bases: TGTGCCAGCAGCTTAGATCCAGGGGGCGGCTACAATGAGCAGTTCTTC. Encoded protein: CASSLDPGGGYNEQFF.

This rearrangement joins TRBV6-2 or TRBV6-3 to TRBJ1-1; 7 bases align to TRBD1. CDR1 and CDR2 from the germline V gene are MNHEY and SVGEGT. The CDR3 runs to 16 residues. V lost 3 bases, J lost 5 bases, and 12 bases stayed unmatched. CDR3 sequence reads: CASSYPRGSMDTEAFF. CDR3 DNA: TGTGCCAGCAGTTATCCCAGGGGGTCTATGGATACTGAAGCTTTCTTT.

This clone appeared a single time. The rearrangement uses TRBV19 and TRBJ2-1; D perhaps matches TRBD2 (6 bases). The CDR3 has 14 amino acids. Between the trimmed V and J ends, which lost 10 bases and 0 bases, there was a span of 13 bases. CDR1 is LNHDA, CDR2 SQIVND, per germline (reference sequence). CDR3 coding DNA: TGTGCCACAAACCGACTAGGCTCCTACAATGAGCAGTTCTTC. Residues: CATNRLGSYNEQFF.

The chain's CDR3 is CATSDLFNEQFF. In nucleotides, the CDR3 is TGTGCCACCAGTGATTTGTTCAATGAGCAGTTCTTC. The V call is TRBV24-1, the J call TRBJ2-1; D gene ambiguous. Germline CDR1 reads KGHDR; CDR2 reads SFDVKD. This CDR3 comprises 12 residues. The germline V and J ends were trimmed by 0 bases and 6 bases, with 2 bases remaining between them.

In this sample, this clone turned up a few times. The chain employs TRBV27 and TRBJ2-7; D ambiguous. CDR1 is MNHEY and CDR2 is SMNVEV in the germline V gene (reference sequence). Trimming left V 5 bases short and J 1 base short, with 9 bases between. The CDR3 length is 13 residues. CDR3 DNA: TGTGCCAGCAGTGCCCTTTTATCCTACGAGCAGTACGTC. Translated, it gives CASSALLSYEQYV.

V usage is TRBV19 and J usage is TRBJ2-7, with TRBD1 as a possible D gene (5 bases). The germline gives CDR1 LNHDA, CDR2 SQIVND (reference sequence). V shed 3 bases and J shed 3 bases, with 15 bases lying between them. The CDR3 runs to 15 residues. The CDR3, as DNA: TGTGCCAGTAGTATCTTGCCAGGGCAGATCTACGAGCAGTACTTC. Translated: CASSILPGQIYEQYF.

This chain joins TRBV29-1 and TRBJ1-2; 11 bases agree with TRBD1. The CDR3 consists of 15 residues. Germline trimming cut 3 bases from V and 6 bases from J; bases unmatched to any gene: 9. Germline-derived CDR1 and CDR2 are SQVTM and ANQGSEA. The CDR3 sequence: CSVDLGQGARNGYTF. CDR3 DNA: TGCAGCGTTGATTTAGGACAGGGGGCGCGAAATGGCTACACCTTC.

This clone appeared a single time. J is TRBJ2-1 and V is TRBV12-5; 8 nucleotides agree with TRBD2. This CDR3 has 17 amino acids. Germline V lookup: CDR1 LGHNT, CDR2 FRNRAP. J lost 7 bases, V lost 0 bases, and 11 bases had no gene match. The CDR3: CASGLVGGRLGENEQFF. DNA for the CDR3: TGTGCTAGTGGTTTGGTAGGCGGGAGGCTCGGCGAAAATGAGCAGTTCTTC.

Details on this clone: This specimen includes other DNA sequences encoding the same CDR3. CDR3 amino acids: CASSLSAEAFF. CDR3 in DNA: TGTGCCAGCAGCTTATCGGCTGAAGCTTTCTTT. The chain carries TRBV7-9 and TRBJ1-1; D unclear. CDR3 length: 11 residues. Trimming stripped 2 bases from V and 6 bases from J, with 4 bases between. Germline V gives CDR1 SEHNR, CDR2 FQNEAQ (reference sequence).

The chain carries TRBV6-4 and TRBJ1-5; D is perhaps TRBD1 (6 bases). This CDR3 is 15 amino acids long. The V end was cut by 2 bases, the J end by 1 base, with 9 bases between. CDR1 and CDR2 (germline): MRHNA, SNTAGT. This CDR3 is CASSDRGASNQPQHF. Written as DNA, the CDR3 is TGTGCCAGCAGTGACAGGGGGGCAAGCAATCAGCCCCAGCATTTT.